A selection of T cell receptor beta chains follows, all from one sample in a study of human T cells and chemical hapten exposure. TCRdb passed the RACE reads through MiXCR, listing each CDR3 protein once. The data show 150,000 to 200,000 distinct CDR3 sequences, with 20% to 25% seen just once and roughly 6.7% held by the top ten. The sample here was whole blood, taken in connection with sensitization to the hapten diphenylcyclopropenone (DPC). These receptor sequences come from a woman aged 50 to 65 with alopecia areata. Some clones in this sample may be carry-over from other donors' samples. CDR3s include the opening cysteine and the closing phenylalanine or tryptophan. The D gene is left open where the match is weak. The size of a clone is reported for some rows only, either as once, few or many, or as a class for expanded clones.

>TRBV9|.|TRBJ2-7|few
TGTGCCAGCAGCGTCGGTGCGAATACTATTTACGAGCAGTACTTC
CASSVGANTIYEQYF
>TRBV20-1|TRBD1|TRBJ2-7|.
TGCAGTGCTCTCCCGGGACAGGGGGTTGTCGAGCAGTACTTC
CSALPGQGVVEQYF
>TRBV16|.|TRBJ2-2|few
TGTGCCAGCAGCCAATCGATGGGAGGCGGGGAGCTGTTTTTT
CASSQSMGGGELFF
>TRBV19|TRBD2|TRBJ2-4|few
TGTGCCAGTAGTAAACCGGGGAGGGGTCACGGGTTGAACATTCAGTACTTC
CASSKPGRGHGLNIQYF
>TRBV10-2|.|TRBJ2-1|.
TGCGCCAGCAGTGAGGACGGGGCTTTGTGGGATGAGCAGTTCTTC
CASSEDGALWDEQFF
>TRBV19|TRBD1|TRBJ2-1|.
TGTGCCAGTAGTTCCCAGGGGGCCACCTACAATGAGCAGTTCTTC
CASSSQGATYNEQFF
>TRBV27|TRBD1|TRBJ2-7|many
TGTGCCAGCAGTTTGGGGACAGGGTCCTACGAGCAGTACTTC
CASSLGTGSYEQYF
>TRBV6-5|TRBD1|TRBJ2-5|.
TGTGCCAGCAGCACTCTTGGACAGGGCCGAGAGACCCAGTACTTC
CASSTLGQGRETQYF
>TRBV5-1|.|TRBJ2-1|.
TGCGCCAGCAGCTTGGCTGGGAATAACGCACCCAATGAGCAGTTCTTC
CASSLAGNNAPNEQFF
>TRBV12-3/TRBV12-4|.|TRBJ1-1|.
TGTGCCAGCACTACACAGGGCGGAAACACTGAAGCTTTCTTT
CASTTQGGNTEAFF
>TRBV7-9|.|TRBJ1-1|.
TGTGCCAGCAGCTTCGGACGGGAAATAAATGCTTTCTTT
CASSFGREINAFF
>TRBV29-1|.|TRBJ2-4|.
TGCAGCGTTGTAGGTTGGGGAGACATTCAGTACTTC
CSVVGWGDIQYF